The source of this TCR beta chain is a study of response to subunit inactivated influenza vaccine. TCRdb re-called the RT-PCR reads through MiXCR, storing one row per CDR3 protein. There are more than 450,000 distinct CDR3 sequences in the sample; about 10% occur only once, and around 10% lies in the top ten. Trimming cost V 5 bases and J 2 bases, with 28 bases left between them. The CDR3 length is 20 residues. Germline V gene sequence: CDR1 MDHEN, CDR2 SYDVKM. The same data also went into a second study, on T cells expressing NK-cell markers. That study reports: Template switching by 5'RACE with UMIs generated the TCR beta cDNA.

This clonotype originated in a man aged 45-60 years who received an inactivated influenza vaccine. The V and J genes are TRBV28 and TRBJ2-4; D is possibly TRBD1 or TRBD2 (5 bases each). The sequencing used PBMCs from blood, collected on the day of vaccination. CDR3 loop: CASSPPSGTLSLRSKNIQYF. For the CDR3, the DNA is TGTGCCAGCAGTCCCCCCTCGGGGACCCTATCTCTTCGGTCCAAAAACATTCAGTACTTC.